Each of the 4 T cell receptor beta chains below was sequenced from the same sample in a study of cytomegalovirus exposure and HLA in healthy donors. The protocol was immunoSEQ multiplex PCR, while the TCRdb copy is restricted to in-frame clones and leaves out a portion. Among 100,000 to 150,000 clones listed, around 95% were seen once. Sequenced sample: PBMCs. These receptors were collected from a man between 18 and 29 years old in good health and CMV-seronegative.

V and J are TRBV30 and TRBJ1-3; D gene uncertain. CDR1 GTSNPN and CDR2 SVGIG come from the germline V gene (reference sequence). V lost 5 bases, J lost 0 bases, and 8 bases lay in between. The CDR3 runs 13 residues. The CDR3 sequence: CAWGLLSGNTIYF. DNA for the CDR3: TGTGCCTGGGGACTGCTCTCTGGAAACACCATATATTTT.

The chain is built from TRBV6-5 and TRBJ1-5; the D is unclear. The CDR3 runs to 14 residues. Germline V gene data show CDR1 as MNHEY and CDR2 as SVGAGI. Trimming removed 2 bases at V and 3 bases at J, with 8 bases between. The CDR3 is CASSYVGANQPQHF. The CDR3 DNA sequence: TGTGCCAGCAGTTACGTTGGAGCCAATCAGCCCCAGCATTTT.

DNA for the CDR3: TGTGCCAGCAGAGGTCGGAGTCGGGGCACAGATACGCAGTATTTT. The encoded protein is CASRGRSRGTDTQYF. This chain uses TRBV6-5 with TRBJ2-3; D is undetermined. The CDR3 extends over 15 amino acids. Germline-derived CDR1 and CDR2 are MNHEY and SVGAGI. V lost 6 bases, J lost 1 base, and 14 bases lay in between.

The rearrangement joins TRBV19 to TRBJ2-1, with D tentatively TRBD1 (6 bases). CDR1 is LNHDA, CDR2 SQIVND, per germline (reference sequence). Trimming stripped 4 bases from V and 3 bases from J, with 7 bases between. The CDR3 length is 13 residues. In nucleotides, the CDR3 is TGTGCCAGTAGTACACAGGGCTACAATGAGCAGTTCTTC. The encoded protein is CASSTQGYNEQFF.